This is a list of T cell receptor beta chains from one sample in a study of technical replicates of blood from four donors. The assay was immunoSEQ multiplex PCR, and TCRdb's table has in-frame clones only and misses some. The sample comprises about 84,000 clones, 90% to 95% of which are singletons, and roughly 0.23% rests with the top ten. The specimen sequenced was T cells isolated from PBMCs. The source is a human donor in good health. CDR3s leave out the opening cysteine and the closing phenylalanine or tryptophan. Some rows mark clone size as missing; the rest say once, few, many or name a class of expanded clone.

v_gene: TRBV27; j_gene: TRBJ2-7; abundance: NA; len: 13; CDR3aa: ASTNRPGGNYEQY
v_gene: TRBV13; j_gene: TRBJ2-3; abundance: NA; len: 13; CDR3aa: ASSRTSGGTDTQY
v_gene: TRBV11-2; j_gene: TRBJ2-1; abundance: once; len: 15; CDR3aa: ASSPPPSGYAYNEQF
v_gene: TRBV29-1; j_gene: TRBJ1-2; abundance: NA; len: 10; CDR3aa: SVTGIPYGYT
v_gene: TRBV2; j_gene: TRBJ2-1; abundance: NA; len: 14; CDR3aa: ASSVPGLALINEQF
v_gene: TRBV5-1; j_gene: TRBJ1-4; abundance: NA; len: 13; CDR3aa: ASREGAITNEKLF
v_gene: TRBV28; j_gene: TRBJ2-3; abundance: NA; len: 12; CDR3aa: ASSLSSSTDTQY
v_gene: TRBV7-6; j_gene: TRBJ2-2; abundance: NA; len: 15; CDR3aa: ASSPAGAREMAGELF
v_gene: TRBV7-2; j_gene: TRBJ2-7; abundance: NA; len: 11; CDR3aa: ASSLEWGQGLY
v_gene: TRBV5-1; j_gene: TRBJ1-6; abundance: NA; len: 13; CDR3aa: ASRPLTGLGSPLH
v_gene: TRBV5-5; j_gene: TRBJ2-7; abundance: NA; len: 14; CDR3aa: ASSGTAGTGTYEQY
v_gene: TRBV7-9; j_gene: TRBJ2-5; abundance: NA; len: 14; CDR3aa: ASSLGSGRAGETQY
v_gene: TRBV4-1; j_gene: TRBJ2-5; abundance: NA; len: 14; CDR3aa: ASSQVMGLAEETQY
v_gene: TRBV5-6; j_gene: TRBJ2-5; abundance: NA; len: 11; CDR3aa: ASKNRDQETQY
v_gene: TRBV29-1; j_gene: TRBJ2-1; abundance: NA; len: 13; CDR3aa: SVDPGGPPVYEQF
v_gene: TRBV29-1; j_gene: TRBJ1-1; abundance: NA; len: 8; CDR3aa: SVADTEAF
v_gene: TRBV28; j_gene: TRBJ1-2; abundance: NA; len: 13; CDR3aa: ASSFISGGNYGYT
v_gene: TRBV7-9; j_gene: TRBJ2-7; abundance: NA; len: 10; CDR3aa: ASSPEGDEQY
v_gene: TRBV27; j_gene: TRBJ1-2; abundance: NA; len: 13; CDR3aa: ASSLQGNLGYGYT
v_gene: TRBV6-5; j_gene: TRBJ1-2; abundance: NA; len: 13; CDR3aa: ASSYLTGANYGYT
v_gene: TRBV6-1; j_gene: TRBJ1-5; abundance: NA; len: 13; CDR3aa: ASSEWGGGNQPQH
v_gene: TRBV10-3; j_gene: TRBJ2-1; abundance: NA; len: 17; CDR3aa: AISDRARVAGDFYNEQF
v_gene: TRBV28; j_gene: TRBJ2-7; abundance: NA; len: 13; CDR3aa: ASSTAGGSSYEQY
v_gene: TRBV19; j_gene: TRBJ2-7; abundance: few; len: 10; CDR3aa: ASSRDRGEQY
v_gene: TRBV25-1; j_gene: TRBJ2-1; abundance: NA; len: 11; CDR3aa: ASTQGKGNEQF
v_gene: TRBV5-6; j_gene: TRBJ2-7; abundance: NA; len: 13; CDR3aa: ASSSPGTGVREQY
v_gene: TRBV29-1; j_gene: TRBJ1-1; abundance: few; len: 11; CDR3aa: SVVTQLNTEAF
v_gene: TRBV7-9; j_gene: TRBJ2-1; abundance: NA; len: 15; CDR3aa: ASSLARLQGSYNEQF
v_gene: TRBV7-8; j_gene: TRBJ1-1; abundance: NA; len: 13; CDR3aa: ASSPTSVLNTEAF
v_gene: TRBV5-5; j_gene: TRBJ1-6; abundance: NA; len: 12; CDR3aa: ASRDDRGDSPLH
v_gene: TRBV5-1; j_gene: TRBJ2-5; abundance: NA; len: 12; CDR3aa: ASTRLAPPETQY
v_gene: TRBV18; j_gene: TRBJ2-3; abundance: NA; len: 10; CDR3aa: ASSPGPDTQY
v_gene: TRBV2; j_gene: TRBJ2-6; abundance: NA; len: 16; CDR3aa: ASTLTRQNLSGANVLT
v_gene: TRBV19; j_gene: TRBJ1-1; abundance: NA; len: 13; CDR3aa: ASSIGRGDLAEAF
v_gene: TRBV4-1; j_gene: TRBJ1-2; abundance: NA; len: 13; CDR3aa: ASSPSQGHLDGYT
v_gene: TRBV10-1; j_gene: TRBJ1-5; abundance: NA; len: 16; CDR3aa: ASSERPGGLHSNQPQH
v_gene: TRBV19; j_gene: TRBJ2-2; abundance: NA; len: 12; CDR3aa: ASSVAANTGELF
v_gene: TRBV9; j_gene: TRBJ1-2; abundance: NA; len: 13; CDR3aa: ASSPGAGGSYGYT
v_gene: TRBV7-2; j_gene: TRBJ2-3; abundance: NA; len: 12; CDR3aa: ASSQSAGTDTQY
v_gene: TRBV10-3; j_gene: TRBJ2-7; abundance: NA; len: 10; CDR3aa: ARGQDLYEQY
v_gene: TRBV6-1; j_gene: TRBJ2-3; abundance: NA; len: 12; CDR3aa: ASRARGQDYTQY
v_gene: TRBV25-1; j_gene: TRBJ2-1; abundance: NA; len: 13; CDR3aa: ASSELREGDNEQF
v_gene: TRBV7-2; j_gene: TRBJ2-1; abundance: NA; len: 12; CDR3aa: ASNRDFSYNEQF
v_gene: TRBV2; j_gene: TRBJ1-5; abundance: NA; len: 15; CDR3aa: ASRSGQTPSSNQPQH
v_gene: TRBV10-1; j_gene: TRBJ2-7; abundance: NA; len: 12; CDR3aa: ASSASDRLYEQY
v_gene: TRBV5-1; j_gene: TRBJ2-2; abundance: NA; len: 14; CDR3aa: ASSLVGGRDTGELF